The T cell receptor (beta chain) described here comes from a study of cytomegalovirus exposure and HLA in healthy donors. General study points: The classifier, whose performance was assessed in both the original and validation cohorts, reportedly diagnosed cytomegalovirus status with high specificity and sensitivity. Sequencing depth roughly uniform across donors was assumed in presence/absence analyses. In an earlier analysis, most TCR beta V segments were productive about 87% or about 30% of the time. Some highly shared sequence variants likely arose as a pipeline artifact.

Concerning this clone: Antigen unknown.

The V and J ends lost 4 bases and 2 bases, in that order; junction bases with no gene match: 3. Germline values: CDR1 SGHRS, CDR2 YFSETQ. The CDR3 covers 14 residues. The PCR employed 60 Vbeta primers together with 13 Jbeta primers. The table came from immunoSEQ multiplex PCR; TCRdb's copy has only in-frame clones and leaves some out. This sample contains about 130,000 clones. This clonotype originated in a woman in her forties in good health and CMV-seronegative. The sequenced sample was PBMCs. The rearrangement links TRBV5-1 to TRBJ1-1, with 9 nucleotides matching TRBD1. The CDR3 spells CASSPGQGNTEAFF. For the CDR3, the DNA is TGCGCCAGCAGCCCGGGACAGGGAAACACTGAAGCTTTCTTT.